Presented here are 12 T cell receptor beta chains from one specimen sequenced in a study of OX40 agonist ivuxolimab in advanced cancers. Sequenced by immunoSEQ multiplex PCR; TCRdb stores in-frame clones only, minus some. The table has 85,000 to 130,000 clones, around nine tenths seen once. The sequenced sample was CD4+ or CD8+ T cells sorted from blood, obtained in a trial of the OX40 agonist ivuxolimab. These receptors were taken from an adult with an advanced solid tumor such as melanoma, head and neck, liver or kidney cancer.

The chain uses TRBV6-6 and TRBJ1-2; 10 bases line up with TRBD1. V gave up 10 bases and J gave up 7 bases; unmatched junction bases: 6. The CDR3 totals 12 residues. The V gene's germline CDR1 is MNHNY and CDR2 SVGAGI (reference sequence). The CDR3 reads CATRQGAGGYTF. The CDR3 DNA sequence: TGTGCCACGAGACAGGGGGCTGGTGGCTACACCTTC.

The chain is built from TRBV6-5 and TRBJ2-1; 15 bases agree with TRBD2. The CDR3 contains 14 residues. The ends lost 9 bases at V and 12 bases at J; junction bases unmatched: 9. CDR1 and CDR2 (germline): MNHEY, SVGAGI. The CDR3 DNA reads as TGTGCCAGTTCGCGGACTAGCGGGGGGGCCGGGCAGTTCTTC. Translation: CASSRTSGGAGQFF.

With regard to this clone: This sample also contains other DNA sequences that code for the same CDR3. J is TRBJ1-6 and V is TRBV18; D gene unclear. Germline lookup yields CDR1 KGHSH and CDR2 LQKENI. V lost 2 bases to trimming and J lost 5 bases, with 7 bases between them. The CDR3 loop spans 14 amino acids. Here the CDR3 reads CASSPGRNNSPLHF. CDR3 in DNA: TGTGCCAGCTCACCAGGGCGGAATAATTCACCCCTCCACTTT. The entire variable domain, with the rest obtained from reference TRBV18 and TRBJ1-6, is as follows: NAGVMQNPRHLVRRRGQEARLRCSPMKGHSHVYWYRQLPEEGLKFMVYLQKENIIDESGMPKERFSAEFPKEGPSILRIQQVVRGDSAAYFCASSPGRNNSPLHFGNGTRLTVT.

V is TRBV5-6 and J is TRBJ2-3; D uncertain. Deletions cut 1 base from V and 6 bases from J, with 6 bases between. Germline V gene sequence: CDR1 SGHDT, CDR2 YYEEEE. The CDR3 length is 12 residues. The CDR3 nucleotides read TGTGCCAGCAGCTTGATTGGGGATACGCAGTATTTT. Protein: CASSLIGDTQYF.

The rearrangement joins TRBV11-2 to TRBJ2-1; TRBD1 aligns across 8 bases. J gave up 4 bases and V 5 bases, and 7 bases lay outside the gene matches. CDR3 size: 15 residues. Germline assignment: CDR1 SGHAT and CDR2 FQNNGV. As DNA, the CDR3 is TGTGCCAGCAGCAACGGACAGGGATGGTACAATGAGCAGTTCTTC. As protein: CASSNGQGWYNEQFF.

The V call is TRBV6-5, the J call TRBJ1-4; D remains unclear. Germline lookup yields CDR1 MNHEY and CDR2 SVGAGI. V lost 6 bases, J lost 8 bases, and 16 bases lay in between. The CDR3 length is 14 residues. The CDR3 is CASRSMEAGEKLFF. The CDR3 nucleotides are TGTGCCAGCAGGTCCATGGAGGCGGGAGAAAAACTGTTTTTT.

The chain is built from TRBV6-1 and TRBJ1-5, with D perhaps matching TRBD1 (6 bases). CDR1 and CDR2 (germline): MNHNS, SASEGT. V was pared by 7 bases and J by 0 bases, with 13 bases between. The CDR3 extends over 15 amino acids. This chain's CDR3 is CASNPTGHSNQPQHF. CDR3 DNA: TGTGCCAGCAACCCGACAGGACATAGCAATCAGCCCCAGCATTTT.

CDR3: CASSEGRYTGELFF. The CDR3 DNA is TGTGCCAGCAGTGAAGGTCGGTACACCGGGGAGCTGTTTTTT. The chain is built from TRBV6-1 and TRBJ2-2; D gene ambiguous. This CDR3 has 14 amino acids. In germline, CDR1 is MNHNS, CDR2 SASEGT. The ends were cut back, 1 base at V and 3 bases at J, with 6 bases in the middle.

J is TRBJ2-1 and V is TRBV7-2; 12 bases agree with TRBD2. V gave up 1 base and J gave up 7 bases; unmatched junction bases: 2. The CDR3 runs to 15 residues. Germline CDR1 and CDR2: SGHTA and FQGNSA. Here the CDR3 DNA reads TGTGCCAGCAGCTTAGAACTAGCGGGGGGAAATGAGCAGTTCTTC. Encoded protein: CASSLELAGGNEQFF.

The chain carries TRBV27 and TRBJ1-5; D ambiguous. V was pared by 6 bases and J by 2 bases, with 8 bases between. This CDR3 is built from 13 residues. Germline values: CDR1 MNHEY, CDR2 SMNVEV (reference sequence). CDR3: CASSYQGNQPQHF. The DNA of the CDR3 is TGTGCCAGCAGCTATCAGGGCAATCAGCCCCAGCATTTT.

The chain is built from TRBV28 and TRBJ1-2; 7 nucleotides align to TRBD1. Germline trimming cut 2 bases from V and 6 bases from J; bases unmatched to any gene: 15. This CDR3 has 17 amino acids. Germline assignment: CDR1 MDHEN and CDR2 SYDVKM. CDR3 sequence: CASSLRDSVRHRHGYTF. CDR3 DNA: TGTGCCAGCAGTTTACGGGACAGCGTAAGGCACCGGCATGGCTACACCTTC.

The rearrangement links TRBV13 to TRBJ1-3; 7 nucleotides line up with TRBD1. V gave up 5 bases and J gave up 3 bases; unmatched junction bases: 7. The germline CDR1 and CDR2 sequences are PRHDT and FYEKMQ (reference sequence). The CDR3 has 15 amino acids. The CDR3 coding sequence is TGTGCCAGCAGCCACAGGGGAGGAGGTGGAAACACCATATATTTT. It encodes CASSHRGGGGNTIYF. The full variable domain, its missing parts supplied by reference TRBV13 and TRBJ1-3, is AAGVIQSPRHLIKEKRETATLKCYPIPRHDTVYWYQQGPGQDPQFLISFYEKMQSDKGSIPDRFSAQQFSDYHSELNMSSLELGDSALYFCASSHRGGGGNTIYFGEGSWLTVV.